The 19 T cell receptor beta chains in this list originate from one sample, sequenced in a study of identifying expanded T cells in peripheral blood. The protocol was immunoSEQ multiplex PCR, while the TCRdb copy is restricted to in-frame clones and leaves out a portion. Among 85,000 to 90,000 clones, roughly 86% were seen once, and the ten largest hold about 5.6%. The specimen sequenced was blood. Receptors originate from a person aged 18-70 years in good health.

CDR3 DNA sequence: TGTGCCAGCAGCCCACCGGGACAGGGCACCTTATACCAAGAGACCCAGTACTTC. Amino acids: CASSPPGQGTLYQETQYF. The rearrangement links TRBV13 to TRBJ2-5, with 9 bases lining up with TRBD1. V gave up 5 bases and J gave up 0 bases; unmatched junction bases: 13. The CDR3 is 18 residues long. The germline CDR1 and CDR2 sequences are PRHDT and FYEKMQ (reference sequence).

The rearrangement links TRBV30 to TRBJ2-1; TRBD2 matches 8 bases. The junction had 4 bases not matched to a gene; V was cut back by 3 bases and J by 6 bases. Germline V gene sequence: CDR1 GTSNPN, CDR2 SVGIG (reference sequence). CDR3 size: 13 residues. CDR3 loop: CAWSGGAVNEQFF. DNA for the CDR3: TGTGCCTGGAGCGGGGGGGCTGTCAATGAGCAGTTCTTC.

The chain carries TRBV11-2 and TRBJ1-1, with D unresolved. The V end was cut by 3 bases, the J end by 3 bases, with 8 bases between. The CDR3 is made up of 13 amino acids. The germline V gene encodes CDR1 SGHAT and CDR2 FQNNGV. CDR3 sequence (DNA): TGTGCCAGCAGCTTGAGGGAATACACTGAAGCTTTCTTT. Protein sequence: CASSLREYTEAFF.

The V call is TRBV19, the J call TRBJ2-7, with D possibly matching TRBD1 (5 bases). Germline values: CDR1 LNHDA, CDR2 SQIVND (reference sequence). CDR3 length equals 15 residues. Trimming pared 1 base from V and 3 bases from J, leaving 13 bases between. This CDR3 is CASSIGQGVVYEQYF. The CDR3 nucleotides read TGTGCCAGTAGTATAGGACAAGGGGTTGTCTACGAGCAGTACTTC.

This clone appeared a single time. The genes are TRBV18 and TRBJ2-2; TRBD1 or TRBD2 may be the D gene (5 bases each). V shed 5 bases and J shed 7 bases, with 17 bases lying between them. Germline V gene lookup returns CDR1 KGHSH and CDR2 LQKENI. The CDR3 is 15 residues long. Written as DNA, the CDR3 is TGTGCCAGCTCAGGGACCGCGGCGGCCGACGGGGAGCTGTTTTTT. As protein: CASSGTAAADGELFF.

This clone was seen at least ten times. This chain uses TRBV11-3 with TRBJ2-2; 14 bases match TRBD2. The V gene end was trimmed by 6 bases and the J gene end by 5 bases; junction bases not matched to a gene: 11. Looked up from germline, CDR1 is SGHNT and CDR2 is YENEEA. This CDR3 has 18 amino acids. CDR3 nucleotide sequence: TGTGCCAGCAGACCGGGACTAGCGGGGGCCACGGGGACCGGGGAGCTGTTTTTT. Translating gives CASRPGLAGATGTGELFF.

The chain uses TRBV18 and TRBJ2-6; D call uncertain. Trimming removed 2 bases at V and 1 base at J, with 6 bases between. Germline lookup yields CDR1 KGHSH and CDR2 LQKENI. This CDR3 contains 15 residues. This CDR3 is CASSPAASGANVLTF. CDR3 DNA sequence: TGTGCCAGCTCACCAGCGGCGTCTGGGGCCAACGTCCTGACTTTC.

The chain links TRBV6-5 to TRBJ1-1; D not resolved. The germline V gene has CDR1 MNHEY and CDR2 SVGAGI. Trimming stripped 2 bases from V and 3 bases from J, with 7 bases between. The CDR3 sequence is 13 residues long. CDR3 region: CASSYNSYTEAFF. The CDR3 nucleotides are TGTGCCAGCAGTTACAACTCTTACACTGAAGCTTTCTTT.

This clone came up once. This chain links TRBV7-3 with TRBJ1-3, with a weak D call TRBD1 (5 bases). Germline CDR1 and CDR2: SGHTA and FQGTGA. This CDR3 is 15 amino acids long. V was cut by 1 base and J by 0 bases, with 7 bases left in between. CDR3 bases: TGTGCCAGCAGCTTAATGGGGGGCTCTGGAAACACCATATATTTT. Protein: CASSLMGGSGNTIYF.

The chain uses TRBV19 and TRBJ2-7; D is uncertain. Germline V gene lookup returns CDR1 LNHDA and CDR2 SQIVND (reference sequence). The CDR3 has 14 amino acids. Trimming removed 3 bases from V and 2 bases from J, with 11 bases in between. CDR3 amino acids: CASSMYSPTYEQYF. DNA of the CDR3: TGTGCCAGTAGTATGTACAGCCCCACCTACGAGCAGTACTTC.

The chain recombines TRBV6-5 with TRBJ1-3; D unresolved. CDR1 and CDR2 (germline): MNHEY, SVGAGI. The V end was cut by 8 bases, the J end by 4 bases, with 15 bases between. The CDR3 length is 14 residues. The CDR3 sequence: CASRSPNLGNTIYF. Written as DNA, the CDR3 is TGTGCCAGCCGTTCCCCGAACCTCGGAAACACCATATATTTT.

The chain combines TRBV10-3 with TRBJ2-7; the D call may be TRBD1 or TRBD2 (5 bases each). CDR3 length: 10 residues. Trimming removed 10 bases from V and 5 bases from J, with 9 bases in between. Per germline, CDR1 ENHRY and CDR2 SYGVKD. The CDR3 sequence is CATGADEQYF. Here the CDR3 DNA reads TGTGCCACCGGGGCGGACGAGCAGTACTTC.

The rearrangement links TRBV14 to TRBJ2-5; D is ambiguous. CDR1 SGHDN and CDR2 FVKESK come from the germline V gene. Trimming cost V 1 base and J 4 bases, with 4 bases left between them. The CDR3 length is 12 residues. The CDR3: CASSQARETQYF. DNA for the CDR3: TGTGCCAGCAGCCAAGCCAGAGAGACCCAGTACTTC.

The chain combines TRBV7-9 with TRBJ2-3, with 8 nucleotides matching TRBD2. Germline lookup yields CDR1 SEHNR and CDR2 FQNEAQ (reference sequence). The trim removed 3 bases at V and 2 bases at J, leaving 13 bases unmatched. The CDR3 totals 18 residues. DNA for the CDR3: TGTGCCAGCAGCTTTCCCCCTAGGGCAGCGGGGGCCACAGATACGCAGTATTTT. This sequence encodes CASSFPPRAAGATDTQYF.

In its sample, this clone was seen a few times. The CDR3 DNA reads as TGCGCCAGCAGCCAAGGGCTCGGGGAAGGGAGGGCGTTCACAGATACGCAGTATTTT. Its protein product is CASSQGLGEGRAFTDTQYF. The chain uses TRBV4-1 and TRBJ2-3; 7 nucleotides agree with TRBD2. This CDR3 region has 19 residues. Germline trimming cut 1 base from V and 2 bases from J; bases unmatched to any gene: 15. Looked up from germline, CDR1 is MGHRA and CDR2 is YSYEKL.

The chain links TRBV5-6 to TRBJ2-7, with D unclear. Trimming left V 2 bases short and J 5 bases short, with 5 bases between. CDR1 and CDR2 from the germline V gene are SGHDT and YYEEEE. The CDR3 consists of 11 residues. CDR3 sequence (DNA): TGTGCCAGCAGCTTAGAGGACGAGCAGTACTTC. The encoded protein is CASSLEDEQYF.

The chain carries TRBV5-6 and TRBJ2-5; no firm D call. Germline values: CDR1 SGHDT, CDR2 YYEEEE. The CDR3 contains 15 residues. The V gene lost 4 bases and the J gene lost 4 bases, with 17 bases spanning the gap. The CDR3 DNA reads TGTGCCAGCAGCATGGGGTCACCCATCTTAGAGACCCAGTACTTC. Its protein product is CASSMGSPILETQYF.

The rearrangement joins TRBV2 to TRBJ2-5, with a possible D match to TRBD1 (6 bases). The CDR3 is 12 residues long. The V gene's germline CDR1 is SNHLY and CDR2 FYNNEI. Trimming took 7 bases from V and 6 from J, leaving 12 bases between them. The CDR3 DNA reads as TGTGCCAGCACCCAGGGGTGGAAGACCCAGTACTTC. Protein product: CASTQGWKTQYF.

This clone was observed a few times. This chain connects TRBV30 to TRBJ1-2; 8 positions match TRBD1. Germline V CDR1 and CDR2: GTSNPN, SVGIG (reference sequence). J was trimmed by 2 bases and V by 0 bases; bases with no gene match: 8. The CDR3 covers 16 residues. CDR3 sequence: CAWSVPRGQHNYGYTF. The CDR3 DNA is TGTGCCTGGAGTGTACCCAGGGGGCAGCACAACTATGGCTACACCTTC.